A selection of T cell receptor beta chains follows, all from one sample in a study of blood T cell repertoires in COVID-19. Clones were sequenced by immunoSEQ multiplex PCR, and TCRdb holds only the in-frame ones, with some missing. The sample contains 280,000 or so clones, 85% of which appear only once. Sequencing was performed on peripheral blood. All receptors come from a human donor in a cohort sampled during active COVID-19. Each CDR3 is given with its conserved first and last residue. The order of the fields is clone size, J gene, D gene, V gene, CDR3 protein, CDR3 DNA. A D gene is named only where the DNA matches it firmly. A row's size may be missing; if present it is once, few, many or a size class.

clone_size: -
j_call: TRBJ1-3
d_call: -
v_call: TRBV5-4
cdr3_aa: CASSLTGSGNTIYF
cdr3_nt: TGTGCCAGCAGCCTAACAGGGTCTGGAAACACCATATATTTT

clone_size: few
j_call: TRBJ1-6
d_call: TRBD1
v_call: TRBV4-1
cdr3_aa: CASSRQGQGESPLHF
cdr3_nt: TGCGCCAGCAGCCGCCAGGGACAGGGTGAATCACCCCTCCACTTT

clone_size: -
j_call: TRBJ2-7
d_call: -
v_call: TRBV3-1/TRBV3-2
cdr3_aa: CASSQDPWTTLYEQYF
cdr3_nt: TGTGCCAGCAGCCAAGATCCCTGGACAACTCTCTACGAGCAGTACTTC

clone_size: -
j_call: TRBJ2-3
d_call: TRBD2
v_call: TRBV23-1
cdr3_aa: CASSWVERSGRLDTQYF
cdr3_nt: TGCGCCAGCAGTTGGGTCGAACGGAGCGGGAGATTAGATACGCAGTATTTT

clone_size: -
j_call: TRBJ1-2
d_call: -
v_call: TRBV19
cdr3_aa: CASSITGNYGYTF
cdr3_nt: TGTGCCAGTAGTATTACAGGGAACTATGGCTACACCTTC

clone_size: -
j_call: TRBJ1-5
d_call: -
v_call: TRBV7-9
cdr3_aa: CASSPSQLNQPQHF
cdr3_nt: TGTGCCAGCAGCCCTTCTCAGTTGAATCAGCCCCAGCATTTT

clone_size: -
j_call: TRBJ1-1
d_call: -
v_call: TRBV7-9
cdr3_aa: CASSLRGGMNTEAFF
cdr3_nt: TGTGCCAGCAGCTTAAGGGGCGGAATGAACACTGAAGCTTTCTTT

clone_size: -
j_call: TRBJ2-1
d_call: TRBD1
v_call: TRBV5-1
cdr3_aa: CASSLGDRGPYNEQFF
cdr3_nt: TGCGCCAGCAGCTTGGGGGACAGGGGTCCCTACAATGAGCAGTTCTTC

clone_size: -
j_call: TRBJ1-2
d_call: -
v_call: TRBV29-1
cdr3_aa: CSVGGGIISYGYTF
cdr3_nt: TGCAGCGTTGGGGGGGGGATTATCTCCTATGGCTACACCTTC

clone_size: many
j_call: TRBJ1-5
d_call: TRBD1
v_call: TRBV7-2
cdr3_aa: CASSLSQGMNNQPQHF
cdr3_nt: TGTGCCAGCAGCTTATCACAGGGGATGAACAATCAGCCCCAGCATTTT

clone_size: -
j_call: TRBJ2-1
d_call: -
v_call: TRBV29-1
cdr3_aa: CSVPTRTRNEQFF
cdr3_nt: TGCAGCGTTCCTACCCGAACTAGAAATGAGCAGTTCTTC

clone_size: -
j_call: TRBJ2-7
d_call: -
v_call: TRBV25-1
cdr3_aa: CASSEYGPEQYF
cdr3_nt: TGTGCCAGCAGTGAATATGGCCCCGAGCAGTACTTC

clone_size: -
j_call: TRBJ1-4
d_call: -
v_call: TRBV9
cdr3_aa: CASSGRIAGPYEKLFF
cdr3_nt: TGTGCCAGCAGCGGTCGCATAGCGGGGCCATATGAAAAACTGTTTTTT

clone_size: -
j_call: TRBJ1-2
d_call: TRBD1
v_call: TRBV2
cdr3_aa: CASSGRGQGSRYTF
cdr3_nt: TGTGCCAGCAGTGGTCGGGGACAGGGATCGCGCTACACCTTC

clone_size: -
j_call: TRBJ2-3
d_call: -
v_call: TRBV27
cdr3_aa: CASSFSSTSTDTQYF
cdr3_nt: TGTGCCAGCAGTTTTTCTAGCACCAGCACAGATACGCAGTATTTT

clone_size: -
j_call: TRBJ1-5
d_call: -
v_call: TRBV7-9
cdr3_aa: CASSNSTGNQPQHF
cdr3_nt: TGTGCCAGCAGTAATAGTACAGGCAATCAGCCCCAGCATTTT

clone_size: -
j_call: TRBJ2-2
d_call: TRBD1
v_call: TRBV18
cdr3_aa: CASSRPGQTNTGELFF
cdr3_nt: TGTGCCAGCTCACGCCCGGGACAGACGAACACCGGGGAGCTGTTTTTT

clone_size: -
j_call: TRBJ1-2
d_call: TRBD1
v_call: TRBV28
cdr3_aa: CASSRPGTGDSYGYTF
cdr3_nt: TGTGCCAGCAGTCGACCCGGGACAGGGGACTCATATGGCTACACCTTC

clone_size: -
j_call: TRBJ1-2
d_call: -
v_call: TRBV5-4
cdr3_aa: CASSTRGGDYGYTF
cdr3_nt: TGTGCCAGCAGTACCCGGGGGGGGGACTATGGCTACACCTTC

clone_size: -
j_call: TRBJ2-7
d_call: -
v_call: TRBV19
cdr3_aa: CASSRGEQYF
cdr3_nt: TGTGCCAGTAGTCGGGGGGAGCAGTACTTC

clone_size: -
j_call: TRBJ2-2
d_call: -
v_call: TRBV19
cdr3_aa: CASSPDRAYLNTGELFF
cdr3_nt: TGTGCCAGTAGTCCCGACAGAGCCTACCTAAACACCGGGGAGCTGTTTTTT

clone_size: -
j_call: TRBJ2-7
d_call: TRBD1
v_call: TRBV11-2
cdr3_aa: CASSLADRGAYEQYF
cdr3_nt: TGTGCCAGCAGCCTCGCAGACAGGGGCGCCTACGAGCAGTACTTC

clone_size: -
j_call: TRBJ1-2
d_call: TRBD1
v_call: TRBV18
cdr3_aa: CASSPDRVPQGYTF
cdr3_nt: TGTGCCAGCTCACCTGACAGGGTACCTCAGGGCTACACCTTC

clone_size: -
j_call: TRBJ1-2
d_call: -
v_call: TRBV27
cdr3_aa: CASSYRGGGYTF
cdr3_nt: TGTGCCAGCAGTTACCGAGGGGGAGGCTACACCTTC

clone_size: -
j_call: TRBJ2-3
d_call: -
v_call: TRBV19
cdr3_aa: CASSVMDTQYF
cdr3_nt: TGTGCCAGTAGTGTAATGGATACGCAGTATTTT

clone_size: -
j_call: TRBJ1-1
d_call: -
v_call: TRBV29-1
cdr3_aa: CSVAGTPNTEAFF
cdr3_nt: TGCAGCGTCGCCGGGACACCGAACACTGAAGCTTTCTTT

clone_size: once
j_call: TRBJ1-2
d_call: -
v_call: TRBV28
cdr3_aa: CASSFLNYTF
cdr3_nt: TGTGCCAGCAGTTTCCTAAACTACACCTTC

clone_size: -
j_call: TRBJ1-1
d_call: -
v_call: TRBV6-5
cdr3_aa: CASSFISDTEAFF
cdr3_nt: TGTGCCAGCAGTTTTATTTCGGACACTGAAGCTTTCTTT

clone_size: -
j_call: TRBJ2-1
d_call: TRBD2
v_call: TRBV20-1
cdr3_aa: CSAGSGEGFF
cdr3_nt: TGCAGTGCTGGTAGCGGGGAGGGATTCTTC

clone_size: -
j_call: TRBJ1-2
d_call: -
v_call: TRBV2
cdr3_aa: CASSPRTTSGMKGGYTF
cdr3_nt: TGTGCCAGCAGTCCCCGAACGACATCAGGGATGAAGGGTGGCTACACCTTC

clone_size: -
j_call: TRBJ1-5
d_call: -
v_call: TRBV27
cdr3_aa: CASSLHAGPNQPQHF
cdr3_nt: TGTGCCAGCAGTCTGCATGCAGGGCCTAATCAGCCCCAGCATTTT

clone_size: -
j_call: TRBJ2-1
d_call: -
v_call: TRBV19
cdr3_aa: CASSIGPGMNEQFF
cdr3_nt: TGTGCCAGTAGTATAGGACCGGGGATGAATGAGCAGTTCTTC

clone_size: -
j_call: TRBJ2-2
d_call: TRBD2
v_call: TRBV10-2
cdr3_aa: CASSEGGTSFPGELFF
cdr3_nt: TGCGCCAGCAGTGAGGGGGGGACTAGTTTCCCCGGGGAGCTGTTTTTT

clone_size: -
j_call: TRBJ2-7
d_call: TRBD1
v_call: TRBV12-3/TRBV12-4
cdr3_aa: CASEGETGGQQYF
cdr3_nt: TGTGCCTCCGAAGGGGAGACAGGGGGCCAGCAGTACTTC

clone_size: -
j_call: TRBJ2-1
d_call: TRBD2
v_call: TRBV19
cdr3_aa: CASSIQAGGNEQFF
cdr3_nt: TGTGCCAGTAGTATTCAAGCGGGAGGCAATGAGCAGTTCTTC

clone_size: once
j_call: TRBJ2-7
d_call: TRBD1
v_call: TRBV9
cdr3_aa: CASSPVTGAEQYF
cdr3_nt: TGTGCCAGCAGCCCCGTGACAGGGGCCGAGCAGTACTTC

clone_size: once
j_call: TRBJ2-7
d_call: -
v_call: TRBV14
cdr3_aa: CASSLSYEQYF
cdr3_nt: TGTGCCAGCAGCCTCAGCTACGAGCAGTACTTC

clone_size: -
j_call: TRBJ2-2
d_call: -
v_call: TRBV5-1
cdr3_aa: CASSMTETGELFF
cdr3_nt: TGCGCCAGCAGCATGACAGAAACCGGGGAGCTGTTTTTT

clone_size: -
j_call: TRBJ2-2
d_call: TRBD2
v_call: TRBV7-8
cdr3_aa: CASSLVGRAGELFF
cdr3_nt: TGTGCCAGCAGCTTAGTTGGGAGGGCCGGGGAGCTGTTTTTT

clone_size: -
j_call: TRBJ2-2
d_call: TRBD2
v_call: TRBV3-1/TRBV3-2
cdr3_aa: CASSQVAGVGLFF
cdr3_nt: TGTGCCAGCAGCCAAGTCGCGGGAGTGGGGCTGTTTTTT

clone_size: few
j_call: TRBJ2-3
d_call: -
v_call: TRBV18
cdr3_aa: CASSPPNPYSTDTQYF
cdr3_nt: TGTGCCAGCTCACCACCCAACCCATACTCCACAGATACGCAGTATTTT

clone_size: -
j_call: TRBJ2-1
d_call: -
v_call: TRBV18
cdr3_aa: CASSPRGVRLARGNEQFF
cdr3_nt: TGTGCCAGCTCACCAAGGGGGGTAAGACTAGCCCGCGGTAATGAGCAGTTCTTC

clone_size: -
j_call: TRBJ2-1
d_call: TRBD2
v_call: TRBV19
cdr3_aa: CASSIAMAGGLNEQFF
cdr3_nt: TGTGCCAGTAGTATAGCTATGGCGGGAGGTCTCAATGAGCAGTTCTTC

clone_size: -
j_call: TRBJ2-5
d_call: -
v_call: TRBV7-9
cdr3_aa: CASSLDGEETQYF
cdr3_nt: TGTGCCAGCAGCTTAGATGGTGAGGAGACCCAGTACTTC

clone_size: once
j_call: TRBJ1-1
d_call: TRBD1
v_call: TRBV28
cdr3_aa: CASSLWDRALNTEAFF
cdr3_nt: TGTGCCAGCAGTCTCTGGGACAGGGCCTTGAACACTGAAGCTTTCTTT

clone_size: -
j_call: TRBJ1-1
d_call: -
v_call: TRBV2
cdr3_aa: CASSVRGVNTEAFF
cdr3_nt: TGTGCCAGCAGTGTGCGGGGGGTGAACACTGAAGCTTTCTTT

clone_size: once
j_call: TRBJ1-2
d_call: TRBD1
v_call: TRBV4-1
cdr3_aa: CASSQEGETGYYGYTF
cdr3_nt: TGCGCCAGCAGCCAAGAGGGGGAGACAGGGTACTATGGCTACACCTTC

clone_size: -
j_call: TRBJ2-5
d_call: -
v_call: TRBV10-1
cdr3_aa: CASSCGPDLPQETQYF
cdr3_nt: TGCGCCAGCTCTTGCGGGCCGGACCTGCCCCAAGAGACCCAGTACTTC

clone_size: once
j_call: TRBJ1-4
d_call: -
v_call: TRBV14
cdr3_aa: CASKGQSATNEKLFF
cdr3_nt: TGTGCCAGCAAGGGGCAGAGCGCAACTAATGAAAAACTGTTTTTT